Ten or more counts support the clone carrying this T cell receptor beta chain. The sample belongs to a study of blood T cell repertoires in COVID-19. Study-level information: The study drew acute and convalescent COVID-19 samples from the United States, Italy and Spain.

Authors' methods: Estimation of nucleated cell counts relied on the amplification of reference gene primers. Clones were sequenced by immunoSEQ multiplex PCR, and TCRdb holds only the in-frame ones, with some missing. V and J calls and clone size are copied from that table; D and trimming were computed from the DNA. The sample includes around 210,000 clones, 60% to 85% of them seen just once. The germline V and J ends were trimmed by 3 bases and 7 bases, with 18 bases remaining between them. Germline CDR1 and CDR2: SEHNR and FQNEAQ (reference sequence). CDR3 length equals 15 residues. This chain connects TRBV7-9 to TRBJ1-2, with D uncertain. The clonotype comes from a woman in her seventies with acute or convalescent COVID-19. The sequenced material came from peripheral blood. CDR3 DNA: TGTGCCAGCAGCTTTTCCTATACTCTTTCTAGTGGCTACACCTTC. Translation: CASSFSYTLSSGYTF.